This T cell receptor (beta chain) was identified in a study of OX40 agonist ivuxolimab in advanced cancers. Whole-study results and caveats: Low normalized clonal expansion also occurred in some nonresponding patients.

The V gene lost 3 bases and the J gene lost 6 bases, with 14 bases spanning the gap. This CDR3 spans 14 amino acids. Germline CDR1 and CDR2: LNHDA and SQIVND (reference sequence). With respect to this clone: The antigen remains unidentified.

Some clones are missing from TCRdb's copy, which holds only in-frame ones; the method was immunoSEQ multiplex PCR. The sample has around 60,000 clones, about 91% seen once. This chain joins TRBV19 and TRBJ1-2; a weak D match, TRBD1 (5 bases). The source was CD4+ or CD8+ T cells sorted from blood, collected in a trial of the OX40 agonist ivuxolimab. The origin of this receptor is an adult with an advanced solid tumor such as melanoma, head and neck, liver or kidney cancer. CDR3 region: CASSMAEGWDGYTF. The DNA of the CDR3 is TGTGCCAGTAGTATGGCGGAGGGGTGGGATGGCTACACCTTC.